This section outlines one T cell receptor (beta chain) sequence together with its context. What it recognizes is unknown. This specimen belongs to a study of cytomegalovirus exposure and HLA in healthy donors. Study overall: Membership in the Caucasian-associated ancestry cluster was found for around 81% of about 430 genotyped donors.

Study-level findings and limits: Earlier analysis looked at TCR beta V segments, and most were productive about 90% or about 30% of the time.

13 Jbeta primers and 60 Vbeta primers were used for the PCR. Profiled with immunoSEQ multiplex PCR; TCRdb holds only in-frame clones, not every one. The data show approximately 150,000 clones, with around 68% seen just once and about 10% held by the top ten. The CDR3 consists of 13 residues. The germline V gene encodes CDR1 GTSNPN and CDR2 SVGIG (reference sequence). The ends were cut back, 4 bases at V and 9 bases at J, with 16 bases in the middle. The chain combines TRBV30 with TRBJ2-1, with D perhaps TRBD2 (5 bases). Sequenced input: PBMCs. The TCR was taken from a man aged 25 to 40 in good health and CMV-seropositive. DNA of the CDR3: TGTGCCTGGAACCAGAGGGCCCTCGGTGAGCAGTTCTTC. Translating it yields CAWNQRALGEQFF.